This record covers a single TCR beta chain. Antigen unknown. Sequencing libraries made from TCR beta cDNA carried unique molecular identifiers. From roughly 1 to 10 million T cells, roughly 530,000 cDNA molecules were obtained. TCRdb reanalysed the PCR reads using MiXCR and keeps one entry per CDR3 protein. The sample includes about 760,000 distinct CDR3 sequences, around 27% of them seen just once. This sample is part of a study of post-analysis software for immune sequencing data. Across the study: The courses of disease that were included comprised relapsing-remitting, secondary progressive and progressive-relapsing multiple sclerosis. Study-wide findings and caveats: F-measure co-clustering was strong for batch-matched samples. The normalized Chao1 diversity of multiple sclerosis patients was significantly lower than that of controls.

Input material: blood. The TCR was taken from a girl aged 10-17 years with multiple sclerosis.

CDR3 DNA sequence: TGCGCCAGCAGCTTGGTTTCCGCGTATGAGCAGTTCTTC. It yields the protein CASSLVSAYEQFF. This rearrangement joins TRBV5-1 to TRBJ2-1; D call uncertain. V dropped 0 bases and J dropped 8 bases, with 9 bases sitting between them. The CDR3 is 13 residues long. Germline loops: CDR1 SGHRS, CDR2 YFSETQ.